These T cell receptor beta chains were read from a single sample in a study of OX40 agonist ivuxolimab in advanced cancers. Assay used: immunoSEQ multiplex PCR; TCRdb lists only in-frame clones, some missing. The sample comprises roughly 80,000 clones, 85% to 90% of which are singletons, and around 2.6% rests with the top ten. The sample in question was CD4+ or CD8+ T cells sorted from blood, obtained in a trial of the OX40 agonist ivuxolimab. The receptors were gathered from an adult with an advanced solid tumor such as melanoma, head and neck, liver or kidney cancer. Both conserved end residues are part of each CDR3. D genes are given only for firm matches. Size is omitted from some rows. Given values are once, few, many or a class for expanded clones.

j_gene: TRBJ2-3; v_gene: TRBV6-5; abundance: NA; d_gene: NA; CDR3aa: CASSYLTGRADTQYF; CDR3nt: TGTGCCAGCAGCTACCTCACAGGGAGGGCAGATACGCAGTATTTT
j_gene: TRBJ1-2; v_gene: TRBV5-4; abundance: NA; d_gene: NA; CDR3aa: CASSPDRNYGYTF; CDR3nt: TGTGCCAGCAGCCCGGACAGAAACTATGGCTACACCTTC
j_gene: TRBJ2-2; v_gene: TRBV11-3; abundance: NA; d_gene: NA; CDR3aa: CASSLVAGGTGELFF; CDR3nt: TGTGCCAGCAGCTTAGTAGCTGGGGGCACCGGGGAGCTGTTTTTT
j_gene: TRBJ2-7; v_gene: TRBV7-6; abundance: NA; d_gene: NA; CDR3aa: CASSLAAGAIPYEQYF; CDR3nt: TGTGCCAGCAGCTTAGCGGCGGGGGCCATCCCCTACGAGCAGTACTTC
j_gene: TRBJ1-1; v_gene: TRBV18; abundance: NA; d_gene: TRBD1; CDR3aa: CASSQDRATEAFF; CDR3nt: TGTGCCAGCTCACAAGACAGGGCCACTGAAGCTTTCTTT
j_gene: TRBJ1-5; v_gene: TRBV28; abundance: NA; d_gene: NA; CDR3aa: CASIGAGSNQPQHF; CDR3nt: TGTGCCAGCATAGGGGCAGGGAGCAATCAGCCCCAGCATTTT
j_gene: TRBJ1-5; v_gene: TRBV7-9; abundance: NA; d_gene: NA; CDR3aa: CASSRGGRDQPQHF; CDR3nt: TGTGCCAGCAGCCGAGGGGGGAGGGATCAGCCCCAGCATTTT
j_gene: TRBJ2-3; v_gene: TRBV7-2; abundance: NA; d_gene: TRBD2; CDR3aa: CASSNRGGTDTQYF; CDR3nt: TGTGCCAGCAGTAACCGGGGGGGTACAGATACGCAGTATTTT
j_gene: TRBJ2-1; v_gene: TRBV4-1; abundance: NA; d_gene: TRBD2; CDR3aa: CASSQDRRGRASHEQFF; CDR3nt: TGCGCCAGCAGCCAAGATCGGCGCGGGAGGGCTTCCCATGAGCAGTTCTTC
j_gene: TRBJ1-1; v_gene: TRBV19; abundance: NA; d_gene: NA; CDR3aa: CASSIFRGANTEAFF; CDR3nt: TGTGCCAGTAGTATTTTTAGAGGCGCGAACACTGAAGCTTTCTTT
j_gene: TRBJ2-3; v_gene: TRBV29-1; abundance: NA; d_gene: TRBD2; CDR3aa: CSVGTSGTDTQYF; CDR3nt: TGCAGCGTCGGGACTAGCGGGACAGATACGCAGTATTTT
j_gene: TRBJ1-6; v_gene: TRBV27; abundance: NA; d_gene: NA; CDR3aa: CASSGSGGRNSPLHF; CDR3nt: TGTGCCAGCAGTGGCAGTGGGGGTCGTAATTCACCCCTCCACTTT
j_gene: TRBJ1-5; v_gene: TRBV5-4; abundance: NA; d_gene: NA; CDR3aa: CASSLGPSNQPQHF; CDR3nt: TGTGCCAGCAGCTTGGGGCCGAGCAATCAGCCCCAGCATTTT
j_gene: TRBJ2-7; v_gene: TRBV7-8; abundance: NA; d_gene: TRBD1; CDR3aa: CASSLPGGAYEQYF; CDR3nt: TGTGCCAGCAGCTTACCAGGGGGAGCCTACGAGCAGTACTTC
j_gene: TRBJ1-1; v_gene: TRBV2; abundance: NA; d_gene: NA; CDR3aa: CASSGEQSYTEAFF; CDR3nt: TGTGCCAGCAGTGGGGAACAGTCCTACACTGAAGCTTTCTTT
j_gene: TRBJ1-4; v_gene: TRBV30; abundance: NA; d_gene: NA; CDR3aa: CAWGRISEKLFF; CDR3nt: TGTGCCTGGGGACGGATTTCGGAAAAACTGTTTTTT
j_gene: TRBJ2-2; v_gene: TRBV28; abundance: NA; d_gene: NA; CDR3aa: CAGKGRVTGELFF; CDR3nt: TGTGCCGGAAAGGGCAGGGTGACCGGGGAGCTGTTTTTT
j_gene: TRBJ1-1; v_gene: TRBV6-1; abundance: NA; d_gene: TRBD1; CDR3aa: CASSTQGAWAFF; CDR3nt: TGTGCCAGCAGTACCCAGGGGGCATGGGCTTTCTTT
j_gene: TRBJ1-5; v_gene: TRBV7-2; abundance: NA; d_gene: NA; CDR3aa: CASSLDWGGNQPQHF; CDR3nt: TGTGCCAGCAGCTTAGATTGGGGCGGCAATCAGCCCCAGCATTTT
j_gene: TRBJ2-3; v_gene: TRBV6-1; abundance: NA; d_gene: TRBD2; CDR3aa: CVSSGRGLASSDTQYF; CDR3nt: TGTGTCAGCAGTGGAAGAGGACTAGCGAGCTCAGATACGCAGTATTTT
j_gene: TRBJ2-2; v_gene: TRBV30; abundance: NA; d_gene: NA; CDR3aa: CACPPGAGNTGELFF; CDR3nt: TGTGCCTGCCCTCCCGGCGCAGGTAATACCGGGGAGCTGTTTTTT
j_gene: TRBJ1-6; v_gene: TRBV30; abundance: NA; d_gene: NA; CDR3aa: CAWSVGKGDYNSPLHF; CDR3nt: TGTGCCTGGAGTGTTGGAAAGGGGGATTATAATTCACCCCTCCACTTT
j_gene: TRBJ1-2; v_gene: TRBV7-9; abundance: NA; d_gene: NA; CDR3aa: CASSRNGNYGYTF; CDR3nt: TGTGCCAGCAGCCGTAACGGTAACTATGGCTACACCTTC
j_gene: TRBJ2-1; v_gene: TRBV7-2; abundance: NA; d_gene: NA; CDR3aa: CASSLGPYNEQFF; CDR3nt: TGTGCCAGCAGCTTAGGACCGTACAATGAGCAGTTCTTC
j_gene: TRBJ1-2; v_gene: TRBV9; abundance: NA; d_gene: TRBD1; CDR3aa: CASSSGGGYGYTF; CDR3nt: TGTGCCAGCTCCTCAGGGGGGGGCTATGGCTACACCTTC
j_gene: TRBJ2-1; v_gene: TRBV9; abundance: once; d_gene: NA; CDR3aa: CANSVGGGHNEQFF; CDR3nt: TGTGCCAACAGCGTCGGTGGGGGTCACAATGAGCAGTTCTTC
j_gene: TRBJ1-6; v_gene: TRBV18; abundance: NA; d_gene: NA; CDR3aa: CASSPEGQGSPLHF; CDR3nt: TGTGCCAGCTCACCAGAGGGGCAAGGTTCACCCCTCCACTTT
j_gene: TRBJ1-4; v_gene: TRBV6-6; abundance: NA; d_gene: NA; CDR3aa: CASSRDSTNEKLFF; CDR3nt: TGTGCCAGCAGCAGGGATTCAACTAATGAAAAACTGTTTTTT
j_gene: TRBJ1-2; v_gene: TRBV27; abundance: NA; d_gene: TRBD1; CDR3aa: CASSWDSSYGYTF; CDR3nt: TGTGCCAGCAGTTGGGACAGTTCCTATGGCTACACCTTC
j_gene: TRBJ1-1; v_gene: TRBV18; abundance: NA; d_gene: NA; CDR3aa: CASSPTTGGENTEAFF; CDR3nt: TGTGCCAGCTCACCGACCACTGGGGGGGAGAACACTGAAGCTTTCTTT
j_gene: TRBJ2-7; v_gene: TRBV5-1; abundance: NA; d_gene: NA; CDR3aa: CASSRGQTRTYEQYF; CDR3nt: TGCGCCAGCAGCCGCGGACAGACCCGCACCTACGAGCAGTACTTC
j_gene: TRBJ1-5; v_gene: TRBV2; abundance: once; d_gene: TRBD1; CDR3aa: CASSVWTGGDQPQHF; CDR3nt: TGTGCCAGCAGTGTATGGACAGGGGGGGATCAGCCCCAGCATTTT
j_gene: TRBJ1-5; v_gene: TRBV5-8; abundance: NA; d_gene: TRBD1; CDR3aa: CASSPGTGSGNQPQHF; CDR3nt: TGTGCCAGCAGCCCGGGGACAGGGAGCGGCAATCAGCCCCAGCATTTT
j_gene: TRBJ2-1; v_gene: TRBV7-9; abundance: NA; d_gene: NA; CDR3aa: CASSYMNEQFF; CDR3nt: TGTGCCAGCAGCTACATGAATGAGCAGTTCTTC
j_gene: TRBJ2-1; v_gene: TRBV19; abundance: NA; d_gene: NA; CDR3aa: CASRTQGTGAYEQFF; CDR3nt: TGTGCCAGTAGAACCCAGGGGACTGGGGCTTATGAGCAGTTCTTC
j_gene: TRBJ1-3; v_gene: TRBV30; abundance: NA; d_gene: NA; CDR3aa: CAWSVQSGNTIYF; CDR3nt: TGTGCCTGGAGTGTACAGTCTGGAAACACCATATATTTT
j_gene: TRBJ2-3; v_gene: TRBV15; abundance: NA; d_gene: NA; CDR3aa: CATSRDRTTDTQYF; CDR3nt: TGTGCCACCAGCAGAGATCGGACCACAGATACGCAGTATTTT
j_gene: TRBJ2-2; v_gene: TRBV27; abundance: NA; d_gene: NA; CDR3aa: CASSWVGATGELFF; CDR3nt: TGTGCCAGCAGTTGGGTCGGGGCAACCGGGGAGCTGTTTTTT
j_gene: TRBJ1-5; v_gene: TRBV28; abundance: NA; d_gene: TRBD1; CDR3aa: CASGPYGQGNQPQHF; CDR3nt: TGTGCCAGCGGGCCCTACGGACAGGGCAATCAGCCCCAGCATTTT
j_gene: TRBJ1-5; v_gene: TRBV5-3; abundance: NA; d_gene: NA; CDR3aa: CARSSPGVRGNQPQHF; CDR3nt: TGTGCCAGAAGCTCTCCAGGGGTGAGGGGCAATCAGCCCCAGCATTTT
j_gene: TRBJ2-1; v_gene: TRBV6-6; abundance: NA; d_gene: NA; CDR3aa: CASSYGGSYNEQFF; CDR3nt: TGTGCCAGCAGTTACGGAGGCTCCTACAATGAGCAGTTCTTC
j_gene: TRBJ1-1; v_gene: TRBV5-4; abundance: NA; d_gene: NA; CDR3aa: CASSPGQNTEAFF; CDR3nt: TGTGCCAGCAGCCCGGGACAGAACACTGAAGCTTTCTTT
j_gene: TRBJ1-5; v_gene: TRBV27; abundance: NA; d_gene: NA; CDR3aa: CASSPYSNQPQHF; CDR3nt: TGTGCCAGTTCCCCATATAGCAATCAGCCCCAGCATTTT
j_gene: TRBJ1-1; v_gene: TRBV6-5; abundance: NA; d_gene: NA; CDR3aa: CASSATERTEAFF; CDR3nt: TGTGCCAGCAGCGCGACGGAACGTACTGAAGCTTTCTTT
j_gene: TRBJ1-2; v_gene: TRBV5-1; abundance: NA; d_gene: NA; CDR3aa: CASSFLDGPNYGYTF; CDR3nt: TGCGCCAGCAGCTTTCTAGACGGACCTAACTATGGCTACACCTTC
j_gene: TRBJ2-3; v_gene: TRBV14; abundance: NA; d_gene: NA; CDR3aa: CASREDRTDTDTQYF; CDR3nt: TGTGCCAGCAGAGAAGACCGGACGGACACAGATACGCAGTATTTT
j_gene: TRBJ2-7; v_gene: TRBV5-1; abundance: NA; d_gene: TRBD1; CDR3aa: CASSTGQGELEQYF; CDR3nt: TGCGCCAGCAGCACCGGACAGGGGGAGTTAGAGCAGTACTTC
j_gene: TRBJ2-3; v_gene: TRBV28; abundance: NA; d_gene: NA; CDR3aa: CASSFSWDLSGDTADTQYF; CDR3nt: TGTGCCAGCAGTTTCTCGTGGGACCTCTCGGGGGACACGGCAGATACGCAGTATTTT
j_gene: TRBJ1-2; v_gene: TRBV2; abundance: NA; d_gene: NA; CDR3aa: CASSDRDYGYTF; CDR3nt: TGTGCCAGCAGTGACCGAGACTATGGCTACACCTTC
j_gene: TRBJ1-6; v_gene: TRBV14; abundance: NA; d_gene: TRBD1; CDR3aa: CASSQVSLRTGGHSPLHF; CDR3nt: TGTGCCAGCAGCCAAGTCTCTCTTCGGACAGGGGGGCATTCACCCCTCCACTTT
j_gene: TRBJ2-1; v_gene: TRBV14; abundance: NA; d_gene: NA; CDR3aa: CASSQDRRDEQFF; CDR3nt: TGTGCCAGCAGCCAAGATAGGAGGGATGAGCAGTTCTTC
j_gene: TRBJ2-6; v_gene: TRBV5-1; abundance: NA; d_gene: TRBD1; CDR3aa: CASGTGTALPGANVLTF; CDR3nt: TGCGCCAGCGGAACCGGGACAGCCTTGCCTGGGGCCAACGTCCTGACTTTC
j_gene: TRBJ2-7; v_gene: TRBV5-1; abundance: NA; d_gene: NA; CDR3aa: CASGRDIDYEQYF; CDR3nt: TGCGCCTCGGGCAGGGATATTGACTACGAGCAGTACTTC
j_gene: TRBJ2-3; v_gene: TRBV5-4; abundance: once; d_gene: NA; CDR3aa: CASSLASDTQYF; CDR3nt: TGTGCCAGCAGCCTGGCCTCAGATACGCAGTATTTT